One sample yielded the 28 T cell receptor beta chains listed below, sequenced in a study of prognosis after radiotherapy for stage I lung cancer. Using two-round multiplex PCR, the authors amplified TCR beta CDR3 from genomic DNA. Primers (each specific to one TRBV or TRBJ gene) were used in first-round PCR. TCRdb fed the multiplex PCR reads into MiXCR, producing one record per CDR3 protein. The data show several thousand distinct CDR3 sequences, roughly 60% seen once. This specimen consisted of PBMCs, obtained before or after stereotactic body radiation therapy (not recorded which). The source is a donor aged 50 or older with non-small cell lung cancer.

The chain recombines TRBV6-2 or TRBV6-3 with TRBJ2-7, with 7 positions matching TRBD2. CDR1 is MNHEY and CDR2 is SVGEGT in the germline V gene. The length of the CDR3 is 15 residues. After removal of 0 bases from V and 1 base from J, the junction contained 3 bases not matched to a gene. This CDR3 is CASSYSTGGSYEQYF. The DNA for the CDR3 is TGTGCCAGCAGTTACTCGACGGGAGGATCCTACGAGCAGTACTTC.

By share, this clonotype ranks as medium-sized. This rearrangement joins TRBV10-3 to TRBJ2-2; TRBD2 matches at 8 bases. V shed 7 bases and J 5 bases; nucleotides not matched to a gene: 9. Germline CDR1 is ENHRY and CDR2 is SYGVKD. The CDR3 extends over 15 amino acids. CDR3 bases: TGTGCCATCACTGATCAGGGCGGGAGGACCGGGGAGCTGTTTTTT. This encodes CAITDQGGRTGELFF.

This chain joins TRBV5-1 and TRBJ2-3; possible D gene TRBD2, 5 bases. The V gene lost 4 bases and the J gene lost 4 bases, with 10 bases spanning the gap. The CDR3 is 13 amino acids. Germline V CDR1 and CDR2: SGHRS, YFSETQ. The CDR3 DNA follows: TGCGCCAGCAGCGGGTATAGCGCAGATACGCAGTATTTT. This translates into CASSGYSADTQYF. Full variable domain (outside the CDR3, taken from reference TRBV5-1 and TRBJ2-3): KAGVTQTPRYLIKTRGQQVTLSCSPISGHRSVSWYQQTPGQGLQFLFEYFSETQRNKGNFPGRFSGRQFSNSRSEMNVSTLELGDSALYLCASSGYSADTQYFGPGTRLTVL.

Concerning this clonotype itself: A far more abundant clone sits one base away, making this likely a read error. The V call is TRBV20-1, the J call TRBJ2-7; the D gene is possibly TRBD1 (5 bases). The DNA end is a closer match to TRBJ2-1, so the J assignment may be wrong. This CDR3 has 13 amino acids. The germline CDR1 and CDR2 sequences are DFQATT and SNEGSKA (reference sequence). CDR3 bases: TGCAGTGCTAGAGCTATGACAGTGAGGGAGCAGTTCTTC. This sequence encodes CSARAMTVREQFF.

This clonotype was detected ten times or more. This CDR3 is CASSDRVGEKLFF. CDR3 sequence (DNA): TGTGCCAGCAGTGACAGGGTTGGGGAAAAACTGTTTTTT. The chain is built from TRBV25-1 and TRBJ1-4; D possibly corresponds to TRBD1 (5 bases). Trimming took off 3 bases at V and 8 bases at J, with 10 bases between the two ends. Germline V gene lookup returns CDR1 MGHDK and CDR2 SYGVNS. The CDR3 runs 13 residues.

In this sample, this clonotype is medium-sized. The gene calls are TRBV30 and TRBJ1-5, with D tentatively TRBD1 (6 bases). The ends were cut back, 1 base at V and 6 bases at J, with 7 bases in the middle. The CDR3 consists of 12 residues. From germline, CDR1 is GTSNPN and CDR2 SVGIG (reference sequence). CDR3 coding DNA: TGTGCCTGGAGTGAAGGGGGTCAGCCCCAGCATTTT. Encoded protein: CAWSEGGQPQHF.

V gene TRBV7-9 combines with J gene TRBJ1-6; D unresolved. The germline CDR1 and CDR2 sequences are SEHNR and FQNEAQ (reference sequence). The V and J ends lost 6 bases and 9 bases respectively, with 15 bases between them. The CDR3 has 14 amino acids. The CDR3 sequence is CASRPPRVGSPLHF. Here the CDR3 DNA reads TGTGCCAGCAGACCCCCACGGGTGGGTTCACCCCTCCACTTT.

By sample share, this clonotype is medium-sized. CDR3 bases: TGTGCCAGCTTCCCCATCGAGACAGGGGGCACTGAAGCTTTCTTT. Its translation: CASFPIETGGTEAFF. The chain recombines TRBV6-1 with TRBJ1-1; 9 bases agree with TRBD1. V shed 8 bases and J 4 bases; nucleotides not matched to a gene: 11. The CDR3 has 15 residues. CDR1 MNHNS and CDR2 SASEGT come from the germline V gene.

Points on this clonotype: The junction shows a germline mismatch at one end, possibly a read error. The V gene is TRBV12-3 or TRBV12-4, the J gene TRBJ2-3, with unresolved D. The CDR3 consists of 13 residues. The CDR3 protein is CAISLWQADTHYF. CDR3 coding DNA: TGTGCCATCAGTTTATGGCAGGCAGATACGCATTATTTT.

The chain uses TRBV11-3 and TRBJ2-1, with 7 nucleotides matching TRBD1. The V and J ends lost 3 bases and 3 bases, in that order; junction bases with no gene match: 2. There are 14 residues in the CDR3. Germline CDR1 and CDR2: SGHNT and YENEEA. The CDR3, as DNA: TGTGCCAGCAGCTTTTCAGGGGGCTACAATGAGCAGTTCTTC. This encodes CASSFSGGYNEQFF.

Comment on this clonotype: This may be a read error, as it is one base from a much larger clone. The rearrangement joins TRBV7-9 to TRBJ2-5; D may match TRBD1 or TRBD2 (5 bases each). This CDR3 has 15 amino acids. Germline lookup yields CDR1 SEHNR and CDR2 FQNEAQ (reference sequence). The germline V and J ends were trimmed by 7 bases and 8 bases, with 23 bases remaining between them. CDR3 residues: CASTPRGLTRDTQYF. In DNA, the CDR3 is TGTGCCAGCACCCCCCGGGGCCTAACCAGGGATACCCAGTACTTC.

The chain links TRBV6-1 to TRBJ2-7; D might be TRBD2 (7 bases). The CDR3 covers 15 residues. The ends were cut back, 5 bases at V and 4 bases at J, with 18 bases in the middle. Per the germline V gene, CDR1 is MNHNS and CDR2 is SASEGT. In nucleotides, the CDR3 is TGTGCCAGCAGTACCGAGGGGGGGGAAGCGTACGAGCAGTACTTC. Protein sequence: CASSTEGGEAYEQYF.

The V and J genes are TRBV20-1 and TRBJ2-7; 10 nucleotides line up with TRBD1. Germline lookup yields CDR1 DFQATT and CDR2 SNEGSKA (reference sequence). The CDR3 sequence is 14 residues long. V was pared by 4 bases and J by 5 bases, with 8 bases of the junction left unmatched. The CDR3 DNA reads TGCAGTGCTAAGGTGGGACAGGGGTCGAACGAGCAGTACTTC. Protein product: CSAKVGQGSNEQYF.

Only one count was recorded for this clonotype. V is TRBV20-1 and J is TRBJ1-2; TRBD1 matches 7 bases. The CDR3 is made up of 14 amino acids. Looked up from germline, CDR1 is DFQATT and CDR2 is SNEGSKA (reference sequence). Losses at the gene ends were 0 bases for V and 7 bases for J; bases not matched to a gene: 8. CDR3 nucleotide sequence: TGCAGTGCTAGAGATGCCGTCGGGACAGCTGGCTACACCTTC. This translates into CSARDAVGTAGYTF.

The CDR3 sequence is CASRPGGGSAPLHF. The CDR3 coding sequence is TGTGCCAGCAGGCCCGGTGGAGGGAGTGCACCCCTCCACTTT. V usage is TRBV28 and J usage is TRBJ1-6; D remains unclear. Looked up from germline, CDR1 is MDHEN and CDR2 is SYDVKM. CDR3 length: 14 residues. V lost 6 bases, J lost 11 bases, and 17 bases lay in between. Variable domain in full (rest from reference TRBV28 and TRBJ1-6): DVKVTQSSRYLVKRTGEKVFLECVQDMDHENMFWYRQDPGLGLRLIYFSYDVKMKEKGDIPEGYSVSREKKERFSLILESASTNQTSMYLCASRPGGGSAPLHFGNGTRLTVT.

This clonotype was recorded a few times. The chain couples TRBV7-3 to TRBJ1-2, with 10 bases lining up with TRBD1. The V gene's germline CDR1 is SGHTA and CDR2 FQGTGA. J gave up 2 bases and V 5 bases, and 11 bases lay outside the gene matches. This CDR3 region has 17 residues. This CDR3 is CASSPTPPGQGNYGYTF. The CDR3 nucleotides read TGTGCCAGCAGCCCGACCCCACCGGGACAGGGGAACTATGGCTACACCTTC.

The sample holds many counts of this clonotype. Since a much larger clone is just one base distant, this may be a read error. Since the CDR3 does not end with the conserved phenylalanine or tryptophan, this likely comes from a read error. It is unclear where the CDR3 begins or ends on the DNA, so no DNA is shown, and the CDR3 is as TCRdb lists it. V and J are TRBV20-1 and TRBJ2-7; TRBD2, the table's D call, lacks a check against the DNA. Germline-derived CDR1 and CDR2 are DFQATT and SNEGSKA (reference sequence). The CDR3 sequence runs 11 residues, both termini included. CDR3 protein: CSARVGGRRYL.

This clonotype is labeled as medium-sized (0.01 to 0.1%). The CDR3 is CASSPRTGEAFF. As DNA, the CDR3 is TGTGCCAGCAGTCCCCGGACAGGTGAAGCTTTCTTT. The V and J genes are TRBV12-3 or TRBV12-4 and TRBJ1-1; 7 bases match TRBD1. The CDR3 extends over 12 amino acids. Germline trimming cut 5 bases from V and 7 bases from J; bases unmatched to any gene: 4.

This sequence joins TRBV2 and TRBJ1-2, with D maybe TRBD1 (6 bases). Per germline, CDR1 SNHLY and CDR2 FYNNEI. The CDR3 sequence is 14 residues long. V lost 7 bases to trimming and J lost 4 bases, with 16 bases between them. The CDR3 here is CASKDRSRLYGYTF. For the CDR3, the DNA is TGTGCCAGCAAAGACAGGAGCCGACTCTATGGCTACACCTTC.

The rearrangement links TRBV7-2 to TRBJ2-7; tentatively, D is TRBD1 (5 bases). V was trimmed by 5 bases and J by 4 bases, leaving 9 bases between them. This CDR3 comprises 12 residues. Germline loops: CDR1 SGHTA, CDR2 FQGNSA. This chain's CDR3 is CASSLGAYEQYF. CDR3 sequence (DNA): TGTGCCAGCAGCCTAGGGGCTTACGAGCAGTACTTC. Filled out from reference TRBV7-2 and TRBJ2-7, the complete variable domain reads GAGVSQSPSNKVTEKGKDVELRCDPISGHTALYWYRQSLGQGLEFLIYFQGNSAPDKSGLPSDRFSAERTGGSVSTLTIQRTQQEDSAVYLCASSLGAYEQYFGPGTRLTVT.

This rearrangement joins TRBV7-3 to TRBJ1-1; the D is unclear. V was cut by 5 bases and J by 0 bases, with 10 bases left in between. Germline CDR1 and CDR2: SGHTA and FQGTGA. The CDR3 length is 14 residues. The CDR3 DNA reads TGTGCCAGCAGCCCGGACGGTTTGAACACTGAAGCTTTCTTT. Translated, it gives CASSPDGLNTEAFF.

In its sample, this clonotype was seen once. The chain is built from TRBV7-8 and TRBJ2-1; 11 positions agree with TRBD2. The germline gives CDR1 SGHVS, CDR2 FQNEAQ. The CDR3 length is 18 residues. After removal of 0 bases from V and 4 bases from J, the junction contained 8 bases not matched to a gene. The CDR3: CASSLATLASGGYNEQFF. The DNA of the CDR3 is TGTGCCAGCAGCTTAGCTACGTTGGCTAGCGGGGGGTACAATGAGCAGTTCTTC.

This chain links TRBV30 with TRBJ2-2, with D possibly matching TRBD1 (6 bases). Germline CDR1 is GTSNPN and CDR2 is SVGIG (reference sequence). CDR3 size: 12 residues. Trimming shortened V by 7 bases and J by 6 bases, and 12 bases separated the two germline ends. The CDR3 coding sequence is TGTGCCTACCCAAGGGGGTCCGGGGAGCTGTTTTTT. Residues: CAYPRGSGELFF.

Of note for this clonotype: It is likely a read error: a sequence one base away is far more abundant. The rearrangement links TRBV6-5 to TRBJ2-7; 10 bases map to TRBD2. The J segment lost 6 bases and the V segment lost 2 bases, leaving 4 bases of the junction unmatched. CDR1 and CDR2 from the germline V gene are MNHEY and SVGAGI. The CDR3 extends over 14 amino acids. The CDR3 region is CASSYLAGVFEQYF. CDR3 in DNA: TGTGCCAGCAGTTACCTAGCGGGAGTATTCGAGCAGTACTTC.

This clonotype is labeled hyperexpanded (1% or more). Sequence at one end of the junction differs from germline and may be a read error. This chain connects TRBV7-9 to TRBJ1-1; no clear D. The CDR3 contains 13 residues. The germline V gene encodes CDR1 SEHNR and CDR2 FQNEAQ (reference sequence). CDR3 sequence (DNA): TGCGCCAGCAGCCCCCGGGAGGCGTCTGAAGCTTTCTTT. This gives the protein CASSPREASEAFF.

The chain is built from TRBV4-1 and TRBJ1-4; 9 bases align to TRBD1. V shed 0 bases and J 7 bases; nucleotides not matched to a gene: 3. CDR1 is MGHRA and CDR2 is YSYEKL in the germline V gene. This CDR3 region has 15 residues. The CDR3 bases are TGCGCCAGCAGCCAAGATGTGACAGGGGGTGAAAAACTGTTTTTT. Encoded protein: CASSQDVTGGEKLFF.

J is TRBJ1-4 and V is TRBV30, with 7 bases identical to TRBD1. The CDR3 has 13 amino acids. CDR1 is GTSNPN and CDR2 is SVGIG in the germline V gene (reference sequence). V shed 5 bases, J shed 6 bases, and the junction held 6 bases outside the gene matches. In DNA form, the CDR3 reads TGTGCCTGGGACCAGGGGGAGGATGAAAAACTGTTTTTT. Translated: CAWDQGEDEKLFF.

The chain employs TRBV6-1 and TRBJ2-2, with no clear D. The germline V and J ends were trimmed by 5 bases and 8 bases, with 15 bases remaining between them. CDR1 and CDR2 (germline): MNHNS, SASEGT. The CDR3 loop spans 14 amino acids. CDR3 DNA: TGTGCCAGCAGTTTCGGACGGTCCGTTGGGGAGCTGTTTTTT. The encoded protein is CASSFGRSVGELFF.